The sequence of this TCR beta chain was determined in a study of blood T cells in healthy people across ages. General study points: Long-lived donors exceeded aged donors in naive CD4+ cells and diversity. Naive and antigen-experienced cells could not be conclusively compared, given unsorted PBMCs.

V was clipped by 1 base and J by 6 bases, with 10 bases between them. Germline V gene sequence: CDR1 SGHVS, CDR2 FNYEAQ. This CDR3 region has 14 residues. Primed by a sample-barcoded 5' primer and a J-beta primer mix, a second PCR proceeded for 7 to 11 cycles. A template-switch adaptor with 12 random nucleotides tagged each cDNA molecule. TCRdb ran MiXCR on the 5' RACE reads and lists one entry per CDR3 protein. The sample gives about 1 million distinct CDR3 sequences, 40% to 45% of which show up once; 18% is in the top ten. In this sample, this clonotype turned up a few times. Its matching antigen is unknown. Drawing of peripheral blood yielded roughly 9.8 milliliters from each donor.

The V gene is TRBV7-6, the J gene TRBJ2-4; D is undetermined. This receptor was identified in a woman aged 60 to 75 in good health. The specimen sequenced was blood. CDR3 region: CASSLEPPPNIQYF. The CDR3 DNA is TGTGCCAGCAGCTTAGAACCACCCCCAAACATTCAGTACTTC.